This T cell receptor beta chain was identified during a study of T-cell memory formation after mild COVID-19. TCRdb used MiXCR to reprocess the 5' RACE reads, holding one entry per CDR3 protein. The sample includes 400,000 to 500,000 distinct CDR3 sequences, around 17% of them seen just once. Trimming left V 1 base short and J 3 bases short, with 16 bases between. The CDR3 consists of 16 residues. CDR1 is SGHRS, CDR2 YFSETQ, per germline. This TCR came from a man aged 18 to 29 who had mild COVID-19 (a few samples of this study predate the infection). Cell type and time point are not known. What was sequenced was PBMCs or a T cell subset sorted from them (not recorded which). The rearrangement uses TRBV5-1 and TRBJ2-5, with D perhaps TRBD1 or TRBD2 (6 bases each). The CDR3 reads CASSLIGGGQKETQYF. The CDR3 DNA reads as TGCGCCAGCAGCTTGATAGGGGGAGGTCAGAAAGAGACCCAGTACTTC.